This T cell receptor beta chain is from a study of shared clonotypes between healthy human individuals. Study-wide results and caveats: The represented genetic and exposure-history diversity was limited by the small number of donors. Apart from blood, nothing was sampled; tissue repertoires likely differ.

Produced via immunoSEQ multiplex PCR; TCRdb's table is partial and in-frame only. The table shows 2 million or so clones, with over 85% occurring only once. The germline CDR1 and CDR2 sequences are MDHEN and SYDVKM. With V trimmed by 6 bases and J by 2 bases, 6 bases remained unmatched. This CDR3 comprises 15 residues. About this clone itself: The target antigen is unknown.

Positively selected for CCR7, the CD45RO-negative cells used as naive CD8 cells excluded terminally differentiated effector memory CD45RA+ cells. Sequenced input: naive CD8+ T cells sorted from blood. This receptor was taken from a man in his late teens or twenties in good health. The chain carries TRBV28 and TRBJ1-5; 8 bases agree with TRBD1. CDR3 protein: CASRPDREGNQPQHF. CDR3 in DNA: TGTGCCAGCAGACCGGACAGGGAAGGCAATCAGCCCCAGCATTTT.